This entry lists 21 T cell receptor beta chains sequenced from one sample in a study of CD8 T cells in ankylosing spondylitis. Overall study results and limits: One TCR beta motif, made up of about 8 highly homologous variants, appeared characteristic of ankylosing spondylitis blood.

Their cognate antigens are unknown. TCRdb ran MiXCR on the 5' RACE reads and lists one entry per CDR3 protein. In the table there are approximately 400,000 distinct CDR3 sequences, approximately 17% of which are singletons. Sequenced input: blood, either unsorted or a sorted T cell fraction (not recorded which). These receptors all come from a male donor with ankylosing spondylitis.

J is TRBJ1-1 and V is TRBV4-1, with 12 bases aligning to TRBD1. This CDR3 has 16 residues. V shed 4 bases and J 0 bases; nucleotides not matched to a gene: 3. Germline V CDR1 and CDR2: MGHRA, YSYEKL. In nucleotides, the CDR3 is TGCGCCAGCAGCCGTGGGACAGGGGGCTTGAACACTGAAGCTTTCTTT. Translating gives CASSRGTGGLNTEAFF.

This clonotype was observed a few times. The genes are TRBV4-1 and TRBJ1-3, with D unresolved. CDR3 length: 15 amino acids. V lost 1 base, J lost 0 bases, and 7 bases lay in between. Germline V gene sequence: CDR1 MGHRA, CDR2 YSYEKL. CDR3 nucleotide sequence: TGCGCCAGCAGCCAAGTTTCGGCCTCTGGAAACACCATATATTTT. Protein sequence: CASSQVSASGNTIYF.

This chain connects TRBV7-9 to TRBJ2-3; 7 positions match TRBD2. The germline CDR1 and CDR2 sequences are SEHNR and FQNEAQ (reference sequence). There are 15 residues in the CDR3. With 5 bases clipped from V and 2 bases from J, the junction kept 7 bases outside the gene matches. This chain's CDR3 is CASSVPSGATDTQYF. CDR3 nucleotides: TGTGCCAGCAGCGTCCCTAGCGGCGCCACAGATACGCAGTATTTT.

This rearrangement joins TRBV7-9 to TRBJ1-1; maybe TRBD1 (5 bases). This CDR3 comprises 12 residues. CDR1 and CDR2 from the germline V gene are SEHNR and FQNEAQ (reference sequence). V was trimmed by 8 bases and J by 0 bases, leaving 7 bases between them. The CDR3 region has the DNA TGTGCCAGCCGCAGGGTGAACACTGAAGCTTTCTTT. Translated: CASRRVNTEAFF.

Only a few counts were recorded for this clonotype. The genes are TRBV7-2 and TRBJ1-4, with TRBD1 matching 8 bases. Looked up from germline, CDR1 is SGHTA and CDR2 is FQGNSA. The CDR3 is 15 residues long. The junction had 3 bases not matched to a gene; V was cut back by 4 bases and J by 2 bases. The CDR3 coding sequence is TGTGCCAGCAGCTACGCAGGGGGCACTAATGAAAAACTGTTTTTT. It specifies CASSYAGGTNEKLFF. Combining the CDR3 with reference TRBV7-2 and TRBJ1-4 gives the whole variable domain GAGVSQSPSNKVTEKGKDVELRCDPISGHTALYWYRQSLGQGLEFLIYFQGNSAPDKSGLPSDRFSAERTGGSVSTLTIQRTQQEDSAVYLCASSYAGGTNEKLFFGSGTQLSVL.

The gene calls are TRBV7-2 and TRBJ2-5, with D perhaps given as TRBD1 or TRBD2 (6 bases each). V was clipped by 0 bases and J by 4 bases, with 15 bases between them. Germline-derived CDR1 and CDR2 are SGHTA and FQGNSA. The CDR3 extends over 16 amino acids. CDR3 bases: TGTGCCAGCAGCTTAGCTTGGGGGGCTGGGGGAGAGACCCAGTACTTC. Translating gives CASSLAWGAGGETQYF.

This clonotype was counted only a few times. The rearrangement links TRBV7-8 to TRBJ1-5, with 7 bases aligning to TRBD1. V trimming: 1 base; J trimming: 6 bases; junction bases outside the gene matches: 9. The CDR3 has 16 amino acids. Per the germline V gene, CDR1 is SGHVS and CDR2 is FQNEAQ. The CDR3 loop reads CASSLGGRGLSQPQHF. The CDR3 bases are TGTGCCAGCAGCTTAGGAGGCAGGGGGTTGTCTCAGCCCCAGCATTTT.

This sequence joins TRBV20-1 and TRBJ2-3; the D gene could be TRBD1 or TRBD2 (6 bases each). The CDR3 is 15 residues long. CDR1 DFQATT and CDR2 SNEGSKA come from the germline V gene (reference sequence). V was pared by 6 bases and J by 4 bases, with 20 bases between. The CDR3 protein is CSATAPGAVADTQYF. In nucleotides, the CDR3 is TGCAGTGCGACAGCGCCGGGGGCCGTCGCAGATACGCAGTATTTT.

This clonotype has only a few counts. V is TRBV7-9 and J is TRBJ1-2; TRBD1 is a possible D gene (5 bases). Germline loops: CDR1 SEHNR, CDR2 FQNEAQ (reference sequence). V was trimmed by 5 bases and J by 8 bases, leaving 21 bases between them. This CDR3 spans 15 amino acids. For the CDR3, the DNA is TGTGCCAGCAGCGCTCCGAGTCAGGGAGTCCGCGGCTACACCTTC. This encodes CASSAPSQGVRGYTF. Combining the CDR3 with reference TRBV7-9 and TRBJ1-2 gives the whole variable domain DTGVSQNPRHKITKRGQNVTFRCDPISEHNRLYWYRQTLGQGPEFLTYFQNEAQLEKSRLLSDRFSAERPKGSFSTLEIQRTEQGDSAMYLCASSAPSQGVRGYTFGSGTRLTVV.

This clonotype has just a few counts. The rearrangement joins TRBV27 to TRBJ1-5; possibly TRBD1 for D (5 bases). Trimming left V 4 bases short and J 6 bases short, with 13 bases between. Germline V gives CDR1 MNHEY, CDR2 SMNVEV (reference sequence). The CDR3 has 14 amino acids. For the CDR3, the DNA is TGTGCCAGCAGTTACAGGAAGGGAGGTCAGCCCCAGCATTTT. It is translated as CASSYRKGGQPQHF.

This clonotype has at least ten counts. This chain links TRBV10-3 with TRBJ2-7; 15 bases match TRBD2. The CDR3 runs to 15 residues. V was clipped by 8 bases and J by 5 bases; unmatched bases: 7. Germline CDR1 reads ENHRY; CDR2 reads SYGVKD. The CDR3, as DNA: TGTGCCATCGGGAGGACTAGCGGGAGGGCCCACGAGCAGTACTTC. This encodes CAIGRTSGRAHEQYF.

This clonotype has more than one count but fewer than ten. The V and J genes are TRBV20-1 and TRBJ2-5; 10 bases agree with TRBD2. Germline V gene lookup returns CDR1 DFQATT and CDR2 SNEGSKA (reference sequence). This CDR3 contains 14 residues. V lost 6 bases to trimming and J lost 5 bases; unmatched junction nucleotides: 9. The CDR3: CSAKTSGIGETQYF. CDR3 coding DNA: TGCAGTGCCAAAACTAGCGGGATAGGGGAGACCCAGTACTTC.

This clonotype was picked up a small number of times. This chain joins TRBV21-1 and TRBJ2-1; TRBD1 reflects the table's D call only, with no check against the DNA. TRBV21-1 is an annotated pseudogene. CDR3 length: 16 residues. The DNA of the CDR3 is TGTGCCAGCAGCAAACCCGCGGGACCCCACTACAATGAGCAGTTCTTC. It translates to CASSKPAGPHYNEQFF.

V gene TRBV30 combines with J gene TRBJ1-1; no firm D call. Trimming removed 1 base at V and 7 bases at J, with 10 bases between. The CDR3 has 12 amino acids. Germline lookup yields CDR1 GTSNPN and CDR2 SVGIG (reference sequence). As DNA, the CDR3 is TGTGCCTGGAGTGAGCGCGGCGATGAAGCTTTCTTT. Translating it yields CAWSERGDEAFF.

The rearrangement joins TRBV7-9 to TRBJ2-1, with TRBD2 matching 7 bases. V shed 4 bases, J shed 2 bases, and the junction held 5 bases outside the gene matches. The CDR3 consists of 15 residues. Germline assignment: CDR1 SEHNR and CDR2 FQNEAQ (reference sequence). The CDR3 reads CASSSSGPTYNEQFF. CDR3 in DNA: TGTGCCAGCAGCTCTAGCGGACCCACCTACAATGAGCAGTTCTTC.

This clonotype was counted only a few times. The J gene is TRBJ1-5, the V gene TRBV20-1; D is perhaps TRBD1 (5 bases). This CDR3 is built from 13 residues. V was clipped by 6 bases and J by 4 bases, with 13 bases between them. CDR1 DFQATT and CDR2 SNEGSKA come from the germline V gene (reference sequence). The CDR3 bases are TGCAGTGCCATGGGACGGATTAATCAGCCCCAGCATTTT. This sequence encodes CSAMGRINQPQHF.

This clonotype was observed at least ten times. This chain's CDR3 is CASSQGERDTQYF. DNA for the CDR3: TGCGCCAGCAGCCAGGGGGAGCGGGATACGCAGTATTTT. V gene TRBV4-3 combines with J gene TRBJ2-3; D assignment may be TRBD1 or TRBD2 (5 bases each). Germline CDR1 and CDR2: LGHNA and YSLEER. With 3 bases removed from V and 6 bases from J, the gap between germline ends came to 10 bases. The CDR3 contains 13 residues.

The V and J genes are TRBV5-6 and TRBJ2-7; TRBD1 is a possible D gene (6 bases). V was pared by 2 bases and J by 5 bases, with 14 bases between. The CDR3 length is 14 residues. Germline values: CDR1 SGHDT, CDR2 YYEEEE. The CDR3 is CASSLYGRGDEQYF. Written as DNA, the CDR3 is TGTGCCAGCAGCTTATACGGCAGGGGAGACGAGCAGTACTTC.

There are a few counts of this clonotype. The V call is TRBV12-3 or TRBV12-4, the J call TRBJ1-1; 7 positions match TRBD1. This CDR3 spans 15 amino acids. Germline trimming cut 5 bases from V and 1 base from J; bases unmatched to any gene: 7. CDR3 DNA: TGTGCCAGCAGTCCAACGGGACAGCAGAACACTGAAGCTTTCTTT. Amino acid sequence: CASSPTGQQNTEAFF.

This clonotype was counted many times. The CDR3 loop reads CASSRDPLGMTFF. CDR3 in DNA: TGCGCCAGCAGCCGGGACCCCCTGGGCATGACTTTCTTT. The chain is built from TRBV5-1 and TRBJ1-1, with D possibly being TRBD1 (5 bases). CDR1 and CDR2 (germline): SGHRS, YFSETQ. CDR3 length: 13 residues. Trimming cost V 4 bases and J 12 bases, with 19 bases left between them.

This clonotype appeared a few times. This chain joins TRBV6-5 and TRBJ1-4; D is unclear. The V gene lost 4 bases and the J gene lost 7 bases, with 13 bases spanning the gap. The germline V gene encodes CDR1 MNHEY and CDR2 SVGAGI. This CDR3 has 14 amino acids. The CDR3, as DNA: TGTGCCAGCAGTTTTCGTCAGGAGGGTGAAAAACTGTTTTTT. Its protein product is CASSFRQEGEKLFF.